The T cell receptor (beta chain) under discussion was sequenced for a study of T cells in Graves' hyperthyroidism and ophthalmopathy. Whole-study results and caveats: The model identified upcoming ophthalmopathy a median roughly 6 months ahead of onset. Most expanded thyroid clonotypes above 0.001 also appeared in blood.

Researchers took RNA transcripts and amplified the TCR beta CDR3 regions from them. RT-PCR in the first round (using the HTBI primer set) targeted the TCR CDR3. Each CDR3 protein gets one entry after TCRdb re-called the multiplex PCR reads with MiXCR. The repertoire includes a few hundred thousand distinct CDR3 sequences, approximately 14% of them detected once, and approximately 19% sits in the top ten. Used for diagnoses were clinical symptoms, serum thyroxine and TRAb, thyroid ultrasound and orbital computed tomography. Fresh peripheral blood, 9.5 to 10 ml of it, supplied the PBMCs. The V gene lost 6 bases and the J gene lost 2 bases, with 10 bases spanning the gap. The CDR3 covers 13 residues. Germline CDR1 reads MDHEN; CDR2 reads SYDVKM. This clonotype was seen at least ten times. Its antigen is not known.

This clonotype was sampled from a woman in her sixties or seventies with Graves' ophthalmopathy. The sequenced material came from blood. The chain carries TRBV28 and TRBJ2-5; the D gene is possibly TRBD2 (5 bases). The DNA of the CDR3 is TGTGCCAGCAGGCTTCCGGGGCAAGAGACCCAGTACTTC. This sequence encodes CASRLPGQETQYF.